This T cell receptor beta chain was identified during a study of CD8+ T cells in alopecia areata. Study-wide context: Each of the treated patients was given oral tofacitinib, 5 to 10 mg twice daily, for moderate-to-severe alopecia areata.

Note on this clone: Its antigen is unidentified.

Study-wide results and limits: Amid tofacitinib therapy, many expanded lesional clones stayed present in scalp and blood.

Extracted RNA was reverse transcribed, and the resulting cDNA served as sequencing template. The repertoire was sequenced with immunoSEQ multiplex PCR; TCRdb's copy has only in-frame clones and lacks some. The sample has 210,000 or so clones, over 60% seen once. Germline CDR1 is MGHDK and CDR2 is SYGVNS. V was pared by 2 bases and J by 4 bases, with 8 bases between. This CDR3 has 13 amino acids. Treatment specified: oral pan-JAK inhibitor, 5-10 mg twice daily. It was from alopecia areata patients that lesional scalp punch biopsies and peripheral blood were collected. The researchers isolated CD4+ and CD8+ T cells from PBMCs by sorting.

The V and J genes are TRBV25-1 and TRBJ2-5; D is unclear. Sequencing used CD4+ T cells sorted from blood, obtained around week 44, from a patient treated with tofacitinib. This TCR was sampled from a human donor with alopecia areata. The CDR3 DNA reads TGTGCCAGCAGTGAAAGTAGTCGAGAGACCCAGTACTTC. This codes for CASSESSRETQYF. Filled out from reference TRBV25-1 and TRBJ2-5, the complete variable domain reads EADIYQTPRYLVIGTGKKITLECSQTMGHDKMYWYQQDPGMELHLIHYSYGVNSTEKGDLSSESTVSRIRTEHFPLTLESARPSHTSQYLCASSESSRETQYFGPGTRLLVL.